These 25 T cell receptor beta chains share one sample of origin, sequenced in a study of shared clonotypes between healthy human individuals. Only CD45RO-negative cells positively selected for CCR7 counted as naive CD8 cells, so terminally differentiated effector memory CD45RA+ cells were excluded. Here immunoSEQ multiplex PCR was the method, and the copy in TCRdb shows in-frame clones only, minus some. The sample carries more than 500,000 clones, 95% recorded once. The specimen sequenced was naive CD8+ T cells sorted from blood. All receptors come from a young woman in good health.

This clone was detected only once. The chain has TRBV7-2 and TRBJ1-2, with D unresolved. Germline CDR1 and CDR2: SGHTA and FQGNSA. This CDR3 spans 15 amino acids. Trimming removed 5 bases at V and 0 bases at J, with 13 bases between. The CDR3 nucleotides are TGTGCCAGCAGCCCCCTCCCACCACCTAACTATGGCTACACCTTC. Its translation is CASSPLPPPNYGYTF.

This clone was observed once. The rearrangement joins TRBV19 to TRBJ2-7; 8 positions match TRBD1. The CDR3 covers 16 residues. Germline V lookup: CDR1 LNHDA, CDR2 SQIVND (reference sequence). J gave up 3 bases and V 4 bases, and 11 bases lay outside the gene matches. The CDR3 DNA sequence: TGTGCCAGTAGTACGATAGGACAGGGCACGAACTACGAGCAGTACTTC. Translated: CASSTIGQGTNYEQYF. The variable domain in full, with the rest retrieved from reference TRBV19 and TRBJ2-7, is DGGITQSPKYLFRKEGQNVTLSCEQNLNHDAMYWYRQDPGQGLRLIYYSQIVNDFQKGDIAEGYSVSREKKESFPLTVTSAQKNPTAFYLCASSTIGQGTNYEQYFGPGTRLTVT.

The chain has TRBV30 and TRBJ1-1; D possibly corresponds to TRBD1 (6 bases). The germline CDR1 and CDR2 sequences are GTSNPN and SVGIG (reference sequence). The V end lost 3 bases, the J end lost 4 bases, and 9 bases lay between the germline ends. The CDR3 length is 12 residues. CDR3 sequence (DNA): TGTGCCTGGAGGTGGGGGCTCACTGAAGCTTTCTTT. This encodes CAWRWGLTEAFF.

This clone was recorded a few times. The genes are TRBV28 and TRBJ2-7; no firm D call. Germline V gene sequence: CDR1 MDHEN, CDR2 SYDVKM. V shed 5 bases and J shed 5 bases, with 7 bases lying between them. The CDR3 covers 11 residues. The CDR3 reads CASSPHNEQYF. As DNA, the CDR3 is TGTGCCAGCAGTCCCCACAACGAGCAGTACTTC.

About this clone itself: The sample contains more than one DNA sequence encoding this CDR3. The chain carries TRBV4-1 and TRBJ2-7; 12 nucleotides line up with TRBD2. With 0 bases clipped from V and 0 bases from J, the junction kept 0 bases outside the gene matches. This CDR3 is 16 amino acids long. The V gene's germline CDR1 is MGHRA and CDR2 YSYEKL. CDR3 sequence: CASSQELAGGSYEQYF. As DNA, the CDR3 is TGCGCCAGCAGCCAAGAACTAGCGGGAGGCTCCTACGAGCAGTACTTC.

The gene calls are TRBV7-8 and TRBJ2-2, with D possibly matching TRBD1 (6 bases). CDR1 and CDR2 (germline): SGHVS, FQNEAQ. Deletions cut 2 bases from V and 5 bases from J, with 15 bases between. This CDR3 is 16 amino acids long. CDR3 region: CASSLIVGGDTGELFF. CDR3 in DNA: TGTGCCAGCAGCTTAATAGTAGGGGGTGATACCGGGGAGCTGTTTTTT. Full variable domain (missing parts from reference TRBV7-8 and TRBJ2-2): GAGVSQSPRYKVAKRGQDVALRCDPISGHVSLFWYQQALGQGPEFLTYFQNEAQLDKSGLPSDRFFAERPEGSVSTLKIQRTQQEDSAVYLCASSLIVGGDTGELFFGEGSRLTVL.

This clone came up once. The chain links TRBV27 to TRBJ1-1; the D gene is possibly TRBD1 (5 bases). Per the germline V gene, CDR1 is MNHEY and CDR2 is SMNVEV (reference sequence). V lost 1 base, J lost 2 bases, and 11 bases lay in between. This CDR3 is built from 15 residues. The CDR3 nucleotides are TGTGCCAGCAGTTTATGGTCCGGGGACAACACTGAAGCTTTCTTT. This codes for CASSLWSGDNTEAFF.

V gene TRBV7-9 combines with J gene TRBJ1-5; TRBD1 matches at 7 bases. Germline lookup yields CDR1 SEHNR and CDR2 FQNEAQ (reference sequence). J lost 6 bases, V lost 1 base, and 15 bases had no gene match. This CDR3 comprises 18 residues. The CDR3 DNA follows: TGTGCCAGCAGCTTAGTAGAAGGGGGCGAAACGTTTTTTCAGCCCCAGCATTTT. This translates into CASSLVEGGETFFQPQHF.

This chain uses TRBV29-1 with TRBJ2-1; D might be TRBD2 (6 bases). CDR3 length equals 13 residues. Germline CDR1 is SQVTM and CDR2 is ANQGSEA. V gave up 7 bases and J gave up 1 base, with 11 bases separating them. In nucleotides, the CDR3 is TGCAGCGCCGGCCTAGCGTCCTACAATGAGCAGTTCTTC. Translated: CSAGLASYNEQFF.

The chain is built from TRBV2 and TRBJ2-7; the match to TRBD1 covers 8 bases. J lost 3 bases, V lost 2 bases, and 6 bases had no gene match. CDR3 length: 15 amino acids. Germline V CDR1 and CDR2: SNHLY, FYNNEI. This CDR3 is CASSEIGQGYYEQYF. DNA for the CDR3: TGTGCCAGCAGTGAAATCGGACAGGGATACTACGAGCAGTACTTC.

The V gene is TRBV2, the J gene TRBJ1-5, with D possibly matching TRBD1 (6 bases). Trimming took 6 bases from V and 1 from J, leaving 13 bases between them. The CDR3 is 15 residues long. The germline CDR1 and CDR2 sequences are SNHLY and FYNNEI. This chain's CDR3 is CASRQGLGSNQPQHF. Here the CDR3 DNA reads TGTGCCAGCAGACAGGGTTTAGGGAGCAATCAGCCCCAGCATTTT.

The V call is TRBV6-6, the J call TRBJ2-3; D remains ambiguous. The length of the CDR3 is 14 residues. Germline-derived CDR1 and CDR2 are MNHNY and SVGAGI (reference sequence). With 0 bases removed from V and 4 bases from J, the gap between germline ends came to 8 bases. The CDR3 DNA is TGTGCCAGCAGTTACTCCACATGGGCAGATACGCAGTATTTT. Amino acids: CASSYSTWADTQYF.

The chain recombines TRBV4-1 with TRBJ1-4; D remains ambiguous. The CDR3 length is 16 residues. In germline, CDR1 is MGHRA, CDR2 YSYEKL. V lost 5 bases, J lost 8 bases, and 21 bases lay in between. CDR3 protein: CASSISVQLEREKLFF. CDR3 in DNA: TGCGCCAGCAGCATTTCGGTCCAGTTGGAGCGGGAAAAACTGTTTTTT.

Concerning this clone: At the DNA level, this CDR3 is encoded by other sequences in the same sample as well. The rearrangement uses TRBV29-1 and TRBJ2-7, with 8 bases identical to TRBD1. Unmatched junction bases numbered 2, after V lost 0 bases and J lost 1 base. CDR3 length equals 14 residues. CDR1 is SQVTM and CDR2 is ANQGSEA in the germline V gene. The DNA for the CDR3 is TGCAGCGTTGAAGAACGGACAGGGTCCTACGAGCAGTACTTC. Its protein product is CSVEERTGSYEQYF.

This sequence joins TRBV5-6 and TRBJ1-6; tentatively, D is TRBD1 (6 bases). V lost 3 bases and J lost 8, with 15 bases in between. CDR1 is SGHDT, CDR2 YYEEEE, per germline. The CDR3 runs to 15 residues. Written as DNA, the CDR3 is TGTGCCAGCAGCTCGCTACAGGGTGTGGATTCACCCCTCCACTTT. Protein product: CASSSLQGVDSPLHF. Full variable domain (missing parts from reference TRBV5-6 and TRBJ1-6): DAGVTQSPTHLIKTRGQQVTLRCSPKSGHDTVSWYQQALGQGPQFIFQYYEEEERQRGNFPDRFSGHQFPNYSSELNVNALLLGDSALYLCASSSLQGVDSPLHFGNGTRLTVT.

The CDR3: CASSQGSAALTEAFF. CDR3 in DNA: TGTGCCAGCAGCCAAGGATCCGCTGCACTCACTGAAGCTTTCTTT. V gene TRBV14 combines with J gene TRBJ1-1, with D unclear. The V end lost 1 base, the J end lost 4 bases, and 13 bases lay between the germline ends. Germline assignment: CDR1 SGHDN and CDR2 FVKESK. The CDR3 loop spans 15 amino acids.

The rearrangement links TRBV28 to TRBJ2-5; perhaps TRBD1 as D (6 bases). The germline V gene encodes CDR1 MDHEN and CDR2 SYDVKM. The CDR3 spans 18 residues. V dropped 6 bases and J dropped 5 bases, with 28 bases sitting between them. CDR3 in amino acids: CASSPIPRQANSRETQYF. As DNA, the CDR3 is TGTGCCAGCAGCCCCATCCCTCGACAGGCTAACTCGAGGGAGACCCAGTACTTC.

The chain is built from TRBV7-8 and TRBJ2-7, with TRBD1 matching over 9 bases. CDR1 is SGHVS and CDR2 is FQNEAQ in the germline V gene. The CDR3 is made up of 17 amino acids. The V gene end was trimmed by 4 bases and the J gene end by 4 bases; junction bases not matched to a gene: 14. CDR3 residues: CASSSGGYRGLVYEQYF. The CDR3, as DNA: TGTGCCAGCAGCTCAGGGGGGTACAGGGGGCTCGTTTACGAGCAGTACTTC.

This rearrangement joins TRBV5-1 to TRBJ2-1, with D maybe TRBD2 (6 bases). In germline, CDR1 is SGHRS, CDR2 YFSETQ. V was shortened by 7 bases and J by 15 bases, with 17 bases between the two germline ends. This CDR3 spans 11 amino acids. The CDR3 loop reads CASWGEVGRFF. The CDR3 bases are TGCGCCAGCTGGGGGGAGGTTGGTCGGTTCTTC.

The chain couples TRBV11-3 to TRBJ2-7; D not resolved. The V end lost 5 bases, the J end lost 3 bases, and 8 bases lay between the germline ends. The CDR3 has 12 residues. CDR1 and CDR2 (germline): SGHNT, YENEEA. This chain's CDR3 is CASSRLGYEQYF. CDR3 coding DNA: TGTGCCAGCAGCAGACTTGGCTACGAGCAGTACTTC.

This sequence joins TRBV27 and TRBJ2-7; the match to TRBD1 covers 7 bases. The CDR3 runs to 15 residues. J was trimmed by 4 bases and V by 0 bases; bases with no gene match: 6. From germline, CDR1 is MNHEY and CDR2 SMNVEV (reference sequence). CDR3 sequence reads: CASSLSDRVPYEQYF. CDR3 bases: TGTGCCAGCAGTTTATCTGACAGGGTCCCGTACGAGCAGTACTTC.

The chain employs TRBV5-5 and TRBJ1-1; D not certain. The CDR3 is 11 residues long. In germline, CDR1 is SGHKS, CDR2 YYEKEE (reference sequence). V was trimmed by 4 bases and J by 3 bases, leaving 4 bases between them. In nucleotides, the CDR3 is TGTGCCAGCAGCCGGGACACTGAAGCTTTCTTT. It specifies CASSRDTEAFF. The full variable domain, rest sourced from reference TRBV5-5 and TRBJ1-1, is DAGVTQSPTHLIKTRGQQVTLRCSPISGHKSVSWYQQVLGQGPQFIFQYYEKEERGRGNFPDRFSARQFPNYSSELNVNALLLGDSALYLCASSRDTEAFFGQGTRLTVV.

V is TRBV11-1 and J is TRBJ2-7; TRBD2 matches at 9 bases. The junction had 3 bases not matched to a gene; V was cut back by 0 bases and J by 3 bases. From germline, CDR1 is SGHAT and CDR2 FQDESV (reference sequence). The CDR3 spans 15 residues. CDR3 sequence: CASSLAGREGYEQYF. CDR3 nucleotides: TGTGCCAGCAGCTTAGCAGGGCGGGAGGGCTACGAGCAGTACTTC.

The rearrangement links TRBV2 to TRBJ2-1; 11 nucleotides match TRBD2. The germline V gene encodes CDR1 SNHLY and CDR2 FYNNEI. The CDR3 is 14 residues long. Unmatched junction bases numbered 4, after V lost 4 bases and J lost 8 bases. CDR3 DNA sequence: TGTGCCAGCAGTGTAGCGGGAGGGCGGGATGAGCAGTTCTTC. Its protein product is CASSVAGGRDEQFF.

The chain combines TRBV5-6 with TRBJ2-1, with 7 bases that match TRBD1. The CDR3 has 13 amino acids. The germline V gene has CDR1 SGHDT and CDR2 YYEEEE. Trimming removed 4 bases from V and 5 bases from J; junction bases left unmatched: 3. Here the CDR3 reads CASSPGQNNEQFF. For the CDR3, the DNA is TGTGCCAGCAGCCCGGGACAGAACAATGAGCAGTTCTTC.